This T cell receptor (beta chain) was obtained from a study of T cell responses to AZD1222 COVID-19 vaccine. The CDR3 totals 16 residues. Germline loops: CDR1 SEHNR, CDR2 FQNEAQ (reference sequence). The trim removed 5 bases at V and 0 bases at J, leaving 8 bases unmatched. Here immunoSEQ multiplex PCR was the method, and the copy in TCRdb shows in-frame clones only, minus some. The sample has around 110,000 clones; 75% to 95% are singletons. This clone appeared once. What it binds is unknown. General study points: Spike was spanned by vaccine-associated CD4 TCRs, with dominance at 160-218 and 743-854.

The chain has TRBV7-9 and TRBJ2-3; 7 bases align to TRBD1. Sequencing used peripheral blood, obtained 28 days after the second AZD1222 dose. The TCR was taken from an adult who received the AZD1222 COVID-19 vaccine. DNA of the CDR3: TGTGCCAGCAGCCCAGGAAGGGACAGTAGCACAGATACGCAGTATTTT. It specifies CASSPGRDSSTDTQYF.